This T cell receptor (beta chain) stems from a study of T cell responses to AZD1222 COVID-19 vaccine. Germline V gene lookup returns CDR1 DFQATT and CDR2 SNEGSKA (reference sequence). The CDR3 sequence is 17 residues long. Trimming removed 3 bases from V and 5 bases from J; junction bases left unmatched: 11. Findings of the study overall: The study found Spike-specific TCR breadth and depth rose after two AZD1222 doses. Just a handful of people given AZD1222 tested seropositive at baseline. All repertoire sampling was performed exclusively after the peak T cell response.

Comments on this clone: The target antigen is unknown.

TCRdb's copy holds only in-frame clones and misses some; the assay was immunoSEQ multiplex PCR. The sample carries roughly 130,000 clones, around 94% recorded once. This chain joins TRBV20-1 and TRBJ2-5, with 14 bases identical to TRBD2. The sample here was peripheral blood, taken on day 0 of AZD1222 vaccination. The clonotype originates from an adult in good health. The CDR3 here is CSASSMGLAGVGETQYF. Here the CDR3 DNA reads TGCAGTGCTAGTAGTATGGGACTAGCGGGAGTTGGGGAGACCCAGTACTTC.